This T cell receptor (beta chain) was profiled in a study of T-cell reconstitution after alpha-beta-depleted transplantation in children. This clonotype was seen at least ten times. Its antigen is as yet unknown. Germline V gives CDR1 LNHDA, CDR2 SQIVND (reference sequence). CDR3 length: 13 residues. V lost 6 bases, J lost 5 bases, and 11 bases lay in between. Unique molecular identifiers were incorporated during preparation of the TCRbeta library. Each CDR3 protein gets one entry after TCRdb re-called the PCR reads with MiXCR. The repertoire has about 830,000 distinct CDR3 sequences, 16% of them found once; the top ten carry approximately 5%. Study-wide results and caveats: T-cell numbers and diversity one year post-transplant derived largely from freshly generated T cells.

This clonotype was sampled from a male patient younger than 18 who had a stem cell transplant for acute lymphoblastic leukemia, so the T cells may come from the graft donor. The rearrangement joins TRBV19 to TRBJ1-5, with a tentative D call TRBD1 (5 bases). Sample: PBMCs, mostly from graft donor cells, taken 360 days after TCRalphabeta/CD19-depleted stem cell transplant. The CDR3 loop is CASRIQGHQPQHF. DNA of the CDR3: TGTGCCAGTAGGATTCAGGGCCATCAGCCCCAGCATTTT.